What follows are 18 T cell receptor beta chains derived from one specimen sequenced in a study of CD8+ T cells in alopecia areata. cDNA reverse transcribed from extracted RNA served as the sequencing template. Libraries were prepared by immunoSEQ multiplex PCR; TCRdb keeps only in-frame clonotypes and omits some of them. The sample comprises around 150,000 clones, about 54% of which are singletons, and around 4.8% rests with the top ten. Sequencing used CD4+ T cells sorted from blood. These receptors originate from a human donor in good health.

This clone was seen a handful of times. This chain connects TRBV5-1 to TRBJ2-2; no firm D call. The CDR3 is 13 residues long. The V gene's germline CDR1 is SGHRS and CDR2 YFSETQ. V lost 2 bases and J lost 4, with 6 bases in between. The CDR3 is CASSFMGTGELFF. CDR3 nucleotides: TGCGCCAGCAGCTTCATGGGCACCGGGGAGCTGTTTTTT.

V is TRBV27 and J is TRBJ1-2; 8 bases are a match to TRBD1. V trimming: 8 bases; J trimming: 6 bases; junction bases outside the gene matches: 14. Per germline, CDR1 MNHEY and CDR2 SMNVEV (reference sequence). CDR3 length equals 15 residues. CDR3 loop: CASCDRPGGSNGYTF. The CDR3 region has the DNA TGTGCCAGCTGTGACCGTCCAGGGGGCTCAAATGGCTACACCTTC.

This clone has a handful of counts. The chain links TRBV5-1 to TRBJ1-3, with D perhaps matching TRBD1 (5 bases). The CDR3 totals 16 residues. Germline CDR1 is SGHRS and CDR2 is YFSETQ. Deletions cut 3 bases from V and 0 bases from J, with 13 bases between. The CDR3 is CASSWGGTSSGNTIYF. The CDR3 nucleotides are TGCGCCAGCAGCTGGGGCGGCACCAGCTCTGGAAACACCATATATTTT. Variable domain in full (rest from reference TRBV5-1 and TRBJ1-3): KAGVTQTPRYLIKTRGQQVTLSCSPISGHRSVSWYQQTPGQGLQFLFEYFSETQRNKGNFPGRFSGRQFSNSRSEMNVSTLELGDSALYLCASSWGGTSSGNTIYFGEGSWLTVV.

This clone has a handful of counts. V usage is TRBV29-1 and J usage is TRBJ2-5; D is unresolved. The germline V gene has CDR1 SQVTM and CDR2 ANQGSEA. The CDR3 consists of 14 residues. Trimming left V 5 bases short and J 4 bases short, with 17 bases between. This CDR3 is CSVTPSSRPETQYF. The CDR3 region has the DNA TGCAGCGTTACCCCCTCCAGCCGTCCAGAGACCCAGTACTTC.

This clone was counted once. The J gene is TRBJ2-3, the V gene TRBV13; 12 bases map to TRBD2. The germline V gene encodes CDR1 PRHDT and CDR2 FYEKMQ (reference sequence). Losses at the gene ends were 5 bases for V and 6 bases for J; bases not matched to a gene: 6. The CDR3 contains 15 residues. The CDR3 nucleotides read TGTGCCAGCAGCCGGGGACTAGCGGGTACGGATACGCAGTATTTT. The encoded protein is CASSRGLAGTDTQYF.

The chain links TRBV20-1 to TRBJ2-5; no clear D gene. The CDR3 length is 11 residues. CDR1 and CDR2 from the germline V gene are DFQATT and SNEGSKA (reference sequence). The V gene lost 6 bases and the J gene lost 4 bases, with 9 bases spanning the gap. CDR3 protein: CSAIVRETQYF. CDR3 bases: TGCAGTGCCATAGTTCGAGAGACCCAGTACTTC.

This clone was observed a few times. The V call is TRBV29-1, the J call TRBJ2-1, with a possible D match to TRBD2 (6 bases). CDR3 length: 14 residues. Trimming pared 7 bases from V and 3 bases from J, leaving 16 bases between. Germline V lookup: CDR1 SQVTM, CDR2 ANQGSEA. The CDR3 region is CSAIRVAVYNEQFF. CDR3 sequence (DNA): TGCAGCGCCATTAGAGTAGCGGTCTACAATGAGCAGTTCTTC.

This clone has more than one count but fewer than ten. The chain recombines TRBV7-2 with TRBJ2-2; tentatively, D is TRBD1 or TRBD2 (5 bases each). The germline V and J ends were trimmed by 3 bases and 0 bases, with 11 bases remaining between them. This CDR3 spans 16 amino acids. Germline CDR1 SGHTA, CDR2 FQGNSA. The CDR3, as DNA: TGTGCCAGCAGCTTCGGGGACGTGACGAACACCGGGGAGCTGTTTTTT. Translated, it gives CASSFGDVTNTGELFF.

The chain combines TRBV28 with TRBJ2-5, with 7 bases that match TRBD2. The CDR3 is 17 residues long. The trim removed 4 bases at V and 1 base at J, leaving 12 bases unmatched. Germline loops: CDR1 MDHEN, CDR2 SYDVKM. This CDR3 reads CASSSPFIAGAQETQYF. In nucleotides, the CDR3 is TGTGCCAGCAGTTCCCCCTTTATCGCGGGAGCCCAAGAGACCCAGTACTTC.

The chain has TRBV7-9 and TRBJ2-2, with D perhaps matching TRBD1 (6 bases). The V end lost 5 bases, the J end lost 7 bases, and 11 bases lay between the germline ends. The CDR3 loop spans 13 amino acids. CDR1 and CDR2 (germline): SEHNR, FQNEAQ (reference sequence). This CDR3 is CASSPGQIGELFF. In nucleotides, the CDR3 is TGTGCCAGCAGCCCCGGACAGATCGGGGAGCTGTTTTTT.

Only one count was recorded for this clone. The chain links TRBV6-5 to TRBJ2-4; TRBD1 agrees at 7 bases. Germline V gene data show CDR1 as MNHEY and CDR2 as SVGAGI. V shed 0 bases and J 8 bases; nucleotides not matched to a gene: 7. The CDR3 covers 15 residues. The CDR3 DNA sequence: TGTGCCAGCAGTTACTCACGACAGGGCGATGACATTCAGTACTTC. Translation: CASSYSRQGDDIQYF.

This chain's CDR3 is CSALMGGPYEQYF. CDR3 coding DNA: TGCAGCGCCCTGATGGGGGGTCCCTACGAGCAGTACTTC. The chain joins TRBV29-1 to TRBJ2-7; D may be TRBD2 (6 bases). Trimming stripped 7 bases from V and 2 bases from J, with 15 bases between. Germline CDR1 SQVTM, CDR2 ANQGSEA. The length of the CDR3 is 13 residues.

The chain has TRBV2 and TRBJ2-7; D is perhaps TRBD1 (6 bases). In germline, CDR1 is SNHLY, CDR2 FYNNEI. V dropped 6 bases and J dropped 5 bases, with 17 bases sitting between them. There are 14 residues in the CDR3. CDR3 sequence reads: CASSFSQGSNEQYF. CDR3 bases: TGTGCCAGCAGCTTTTCACAGGGTTCGAACGAGCAGTACTTC.

This rearrangement joins TRBV18 to TRBJ2-4; unclear D gene. Per germline, CDR1 KGHSH and CDR2 LQKENI. Trimming pared 4 bases from V and 0 bases from J, leaving 7 bases between. CDR3 size: 14 residues. The CDR3 sequence is CASSLQVAKNIQYF. CDR3 bases: TGTGCCAGCTCACTGCAGGTAGCCAAAAACATTCAGTACTTC.

This clone was counted a single time. The chain recombines TRBV15 with TRBJ2-7, with D maybe TRBD1 (6 bases). This CDR3 has 15 residues. Between the trimmed V and J ends, which lost 0 bases and 0 bases, there was a span of 9 bases. Germline V gene data show CDR1 as LNHNV and CDR2 as YYDKDF (reference sequence). In nucleotides, the CDR3 is TGTGCCACCAGCAGAGACAGGGGAAACTCCTACGAGCAGTACTTC. It specifies CATSRDRGNSYEQYF.

The V call is TRBV6-6, the J call TRBJ1-5; unclear D gene. The CDR3 has 15 residues. V was pared by 6 bases and J by 0 bases, with 12 bases between. Germline CDR1 is MNHNY and CDR2 is SVGAGI (reference sequence). CDR3 DNA sequence: TGTGCCAGCAGCCCAGCAGTAATTAGCAATCAGCCCCAGCATTTT. Amino acids: CASSPAVISNQPQHF.

The chain combines TRBV28 with TRBJ2-5; no clear D. Trimming removed 5 bases from V and 5 bases from J, with 6 bases in between. The CDR3 length is 11 residues. Germline values: CDR1 MDHEN, CDR2 SYDVKM. The CDR3 protein is CASSEPETQYF. DNA for the CDR3: TGTGCCAGCAGTGAACCGGAGACCCAGTACTTC.

This chain connects TRBV5-1 to TRBJ2-1; D remains unclear. The length of the CDR3 is 16 residues. In germline, CDR1 is SGHRS, CDR2 YFSETQ. V gave up 0 bases and J gave up 8 bases, with 18 bases separating them. Here the CDR3 reads CASSLGLWTVSDEQFF. The DNA for the CDR3 is TGCGCCAGCAGCTTGGGGTTGTGGACCGTGAGTGATGAGCAGTTCTTC. Looking up the rest from reference TRBV5-1 and TRBJ2-1 gives the full variable domain: KAGVTQTPRYLIKTRGQQVTLSCSPISGHRSVSWYQQTPGQGLQFLFEYFSETQRNKGNFPGRFSGRQFSNSRSEMNVSTLELGDSALYLCASSLGLWTVSDEQFFGPGTRLTVL.